Listed below are T cell receptor beta chains from one sample, sequenced in a study of T cells in Graves' hyperthyroidism and ophthalmopathy. MiXCR was run by TCRdb on the multiplex PCR reads, yielding one entry per CDR3 protein. The table has about 610,000 distinct CDR3 sequences, around 45% seen once. Sequencing was done on a sample of peripheral blood or thyroid tissue (not recorded which). Every receptor here comes from a woman younger than 35 with Graves' hyperthyroidism. CDR3s include the opening cysteine and the closing phenylalanine or tryptophan. D genes are given only for firm matches. Clone size is given for some rows only: seen once, a few or many times, or a class if the clone is expanded.

v_gene: TRBV24-1
j_gene: TRBJ2-5
d_gene: NA
abundance: many
CDR3nt: TGTGCCACCAGTGATGGAGGGAGGCATCGGGAGACCCAGTACTTC
CDR3aa: CATSDGGRHRETQYF

v_gene: TRBV12-5
j_gene: TRBJ2-7
d_gene: TRBD1
abundance: NA
CDR3nt: TGTGCCAGCAACCGGGACAGGGGTCCCTACGAGCAGTACTTC
CDR3aa: CASNRDRGPYEQYF

v_gene: TRBV29-1
j_gene: TRBJ2-5
d_gene: NA
abundance: NA
CDR3nt: TGCAGCGTTGTAACTCAAGAGACCCAGTACTTC
CDR3aa: CSVVTQETQYF

v_gene: TRBV7-9
j_gene: TRBJ2-5
d_gene: TRBD2
abundance: many
CDR3nt: TGTGCCAGCAGCCATCTGACGACTAGCGGGCTACAAGAGACCCAGTACTTC
CDR3aa: CASSHLTTSGLQETQYF

v_gene: TRBV29-1
j_gene: TRBJ2-7
d_gene: TRBD1
abundance: NA
CDR3nt: TGCAGGACGTCGACAGGGAACGAGCAGTACTTC
CDR3aa: CRTSTGNEQYF

v_gene: TRBV25-1
j_gene: TRBJ2-7
d_gene: NA
abundance: NA
CDR3nt: TGTGCCAGCACCCAGCAAGGGGGAACAGGGCCCTACGAGCAGTACTTC
CDR3aa: CASTQQGGTGPYEQYF

v_gene: TRBV15
j_gene: TRBJ2-7
d_gene: NA
abundance: NA
CDR3nt: TGTGCCACCAGCAGAGGTCACTACGAGCAGTACTTC
CDR3aa: CATSRGHYEQYF

v_gene: TRBV10-3
j_gene: TRBJ1-2
d_gene: NA
abundance: many
CDR3nt: TGTGCCATCGGCGAGGAAAGCTACACCTTC
CDR3aa: CAIGEESYTF

v_gene: TRBV6-6
j_gene: TRBJ2-7
d_gene: TRBD2
abundance: many
CDR3nt: TGTGCCAGCAGTTACAATGCACTAGCGGGCGCCTACGAGCAGTACTTC
CDR3aa: CASSYNALAGAYEQYF

v_gene: TRBV7-9
j_gene: TRBJ1-2
d_gene: TRBD1
abundance: NA
CDR3nt: TGTGCCAGCAGTCAACCGGGACAGGGGGCGCGGGGCTACACCTTC
CDR3aa: CASSQPGQGARGYTF

v_gene: TRBV29-1
j_gene: TRBJ1-1
d_gene: NA
abundance: many
CDR3nt: TGCAGCGTTGTTCGGGATAAGAACACTGAAGCTTTCTTT
CDR3aa: CSVVRDKNTEAFF

v_gene: TRBV24-1
j_gene: TRBJ2-2
d_gene: TRBD2
abundance: many
CDR3nt: TGTGCCACCATTGGTTCGACTAGCGGGAGATGGACCGGGGAGCTGTTTTTT
CDR3aa: CATIGSTSGRWTGELFF

v_gene: TRBV5-4
j_gene: TRBJ1-5
d_gene: NA
abundance: NA
CDR3nt: TGTGCCAGCAGATACGGGACTAGCGGGGGGGCTGAACAGCCCCAGCATTTT
CDR3aa: CASRYGTSGGAEQPQHF

v_gene: TRBV19
j_gene: TRBJ2-2
d_gene: NA
abundance: many
CDR3nt: TGTGCCAGTAGTATATTGGTGACCGGGGAGCTGTTTTTT
CDR3aa: CASSILVTGELFF

v_gene: TRBV7-6
j_gene: TRBJ2-7
d_gene: NA
abundance: NA
CDR3nt: TGTGCCAGCAGCGTAGCAAGCGGCGGGAAAGGTTACGAGCAGTACTTC
CDR3aa: CASSVASGGKGYEQYF

v_gene: TRBV12-3/TRBV12-4
j_gene: TRBJ2-7
d_gene: TRBD2
abundance: once
CDR3nt: TGTGCCAGCAGTTTACTAGCGGGAGGCGCCTACGAGCAGTACTTC
CDR3aa: CASSLLAGGAYEQYF

v_gene: TRBV5-1
j_gene: TRBJ1-3
d_gene: NA
abundance: many
CDR3nt: TGCGCCAGCAGCTTGGTCCCTGAGGCTACCTCTGGAAACACCATATATTTT
CDR3aa: CASSLVPEATSGNTIYF

v_gene: TRBV24-1
j_gene: TRBJ1-2
d_gene: NA
abundance: NA
CDR3nt: TGTGCCACCAGCAGCCGGGACCTATATGGCTACACCTTC
CDR3aa: CATSSRDLYGYTF

v_gene: TRBV30
j_gene: TRBJ1-2
d_gene: NA
abundance: NA
CDR3nt: TGTGCCTGGAGTGTATCTGGCTATGGCTACACCTTC
CDR3aa: CAWSVSGYGYTF

v_gene: TRBV29-1
j_gene: TRBJ2-7
d_gene: NA
abundance: once
CDR3nt: TGCAGCGGGAGTTTCTACGAGCAGTACTTC
CDR3aa: CSGSFYEQYF

v_gene: TRBV3-1
j_gene: TRBJ1-6
d_gene: NA
abundance: NA
CDR3nt: TGTGCCAGCAGCCAAGATTGGGGGGGCAATTCACCCCTCCACTTT
CDR3aa: CASSQDWGGNSPLHF

v_gene: TRBV4-1
j_gene: TRBJ2-6
d_gene: TRBD1
abundance: NA
CDR3nt: TGCGCCAGCAGCCAAGATACAAACAGGGGGCTTACTGGGGCCAACGTCCTGACTTTC
CDR3aa: CASSQDTNRGLTGANVLTF

v_gene: TRBV12-3/TRBV12-4
j_gene: TRBJ1-5
d_gene: TRBD1
abundance: NA
CDR3nt: TGTGCCAGCAGTACGACAGGGTACAGGGGTGGAAGGCAGCCCCAGCATTTT
CDR3aa: CASSTTGYRGGRQPQHF

v_gene: TRBV20-1
j_gene: TRBJ2-1
d_gene: TRBD1
abundance: few
CDR3nt: TGCAGTGCTCTAGGGGGCACGCGAGCGTATGAGCAGTTCTTC
CDR3aa: CSALGGTRAYEQFF

v_gene: TRBV6-6
j_gene: TRBJ2-1
d_gene: NA
abundance: NA
CDR3nt: TGTGCCAGCAGTTCAGCGGTCAAGGAGCAGTTCTTC
CDR3aa: CASSSAVKEQFF

v_gene: TRBV7-9
j_gene: TRBJ1-1
d_gene: TRBD1
abundance: NA
CDR3nt: TGTGCCAGCAGCGTTGGAAGACAGGGAAGCATGAACACTGAAGCTTTCTTT
CDR3aa: CASSVGRQGSMNTEAFF

v_gene: TRBV29-1
j_gene: TRBJ2-5
d_gene: NA
abundance: many
CDR3nt: TGCAGCGTTGACCCAGACCAAGAGACCCAGTACTTC
CDR3aa: CSVDPDQETQYF

v_gene: TRBV2
j_gene: TRBJ2-7
d_gene: NA
abundance: many
CDR3nt: TGTGCCAGCAGTTGGGCCCGGGGCAGCTCCTACGAGCAGTACTTC
CDR3aa: CASSWARGSSYEQYF

v_gene: TRBV12-3/TRBV12-4
j_gene: TRBJ1-6
d_gene: NA
abundance: NA
CDR3nt: TGTGCCAGCAGTTTACGGTCAGGGGTTTCACCCCTCCACTTT
CDR3aa: CASSLRSGVSPLHF

v_gene: TRBV19
j_gene: TRBJ2-7
d_gene: TRBD1
abundance: many
CDR3nt: TGTGCCAGTACCTCGAACAGGGGATCCTACGAGCAGTACTTC
CDR3aa: CASTSNRGSYEQYF

v_gene: TRBV24-1
j_gene: TRBJ1-2
d_gene: TRBD1
abundance: NA
CDR3nt: TGTGCCACCAGTGCCTCTTGGACAGGGGTCTTCGGTTATGGCTACACCTTC
CDR3aa: CATSASWTGVFGYGYTF

v_gene: TRBV25-1
j_gene: TRBJ2-5
d_gene: NA
abundance: many
CDR3nt: TGTGCCAGCAGTCTGGAGGGGCGGGAGACCCAGTACTTC
CDR3aa: CASSLEGRETQYF

v_gene: TRBV25-1
j_gene: TRBJ2-7
d_gene: NA
abundance: many
CDR3nt: TGTGCCAGCATCGGGACGGAAACCTACGAGCAGTACTTC
CDR3aa: CASIGTETYEQYF

v_gene: TRBV24-1
j_gene: TRBJ1-2
d_gene: NA
abundance: NA
CDR3nt: TGTGCCACCCCTCCTAGGACAGACTTCTATGGCTACACCTTC
CDR3aa: CATPPRTDFYGYTF

v_gene: TRBV7-2
j_gene: TRBJ1-1
d_gene: NA
abundance: NA
CDR3nt: TGTGCCAGCAGCAAGGGCCGGTGGGCTGAAGCTTTCTTT
CDR3aa: CASSKGRWAEAFF

v_gene: TRBV7-9
j_gene: TRBJ1-3
d_gene: TRBD1
abundance: many
CDR3nt: TGTGCCAGCAGCACCACAGGGGTAGGAAACACCATATATTTT
CDR3aa: CASSTTGVGNTIYF